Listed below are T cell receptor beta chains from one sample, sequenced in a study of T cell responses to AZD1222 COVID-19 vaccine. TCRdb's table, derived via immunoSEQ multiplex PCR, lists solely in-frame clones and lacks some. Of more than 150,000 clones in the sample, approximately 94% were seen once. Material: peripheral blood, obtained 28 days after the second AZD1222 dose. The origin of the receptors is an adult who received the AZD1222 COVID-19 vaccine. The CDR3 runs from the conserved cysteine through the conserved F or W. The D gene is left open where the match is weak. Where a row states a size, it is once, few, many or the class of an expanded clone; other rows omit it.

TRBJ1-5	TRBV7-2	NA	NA	TGTGCCAGCAGCTTCTCAGGGGTAGGCAATCAGCCCCAGCATTTT	CASSFSGVGNQPQHF
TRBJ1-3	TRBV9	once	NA	TGTGCCAGCAGCGGTTTCGGGAAGACTGGAAACACCATATATTTT	CASSGFGKTGNTIYF
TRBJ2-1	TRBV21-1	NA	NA	TGTGCCAGCAGCATACAAGGACAGGGGGCTGACTATGAGCAGTTCTTC	CASSIQGQGADYEQFF
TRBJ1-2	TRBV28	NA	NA	TGTGCCACCCCGGGAGGTGCCTATGGCTACACCTTC	CATPGGAYGYTF
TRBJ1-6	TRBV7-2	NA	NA	TGTGCCAGCAGCTTAGGGGGGGGGACGAATTCACCCCTCCACTTT	CASSLGGGTNSPLHF
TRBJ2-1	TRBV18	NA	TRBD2	TGTGCCAGCCAGACTAGCGGGCTTTACTACAATGAGCAGTTCTTC	CASQTSGLYYNEQFF
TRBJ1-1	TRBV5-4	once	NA	TGTGCCAGCAGCTCCCGGGAAAACACTGAAGCTTTCTTT	CASSSRENTEAFF
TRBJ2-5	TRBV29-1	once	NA	TGCAGCGTTGTCCGGGGGAGAAACCAAGAGACCCAGTACTTC	CSVVRGRNQETQYF
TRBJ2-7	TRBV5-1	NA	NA	TGCGCCAGCAGCTTGGATGGGGGCGGCCTATCCTACGAGCAGTACTTC	CASSLDGGGLSYEQYF
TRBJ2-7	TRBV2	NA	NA	TGTGCCAGCAGTGATGAAACAGATGCCTGGTCCTACGAGCAGTACTTC	CASSDETDAWSYEQYF
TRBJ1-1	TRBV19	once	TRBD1	TGTGCCAGTAGGGAGACCCCCACAGGGGCAAACACTGAAGCTTTCTTT	CASRETPTGANTEAFF
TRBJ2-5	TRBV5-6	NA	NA	TGTGCCAGCAGCTCATTGTACCAAGAGACCCAGTACTTC	CASSSLYQETQYF
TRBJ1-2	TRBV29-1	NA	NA	TGCAGCGTTGCGGGGAGATTCTATGGCTACACCTTC	CSVAGRFYGYTF
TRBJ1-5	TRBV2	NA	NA	TGTGCCAGCAGTGAGGGGAGTGGCAATCAGCCCCAGCATTTT	CASSEGSGNQPQHF
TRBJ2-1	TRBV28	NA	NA	TGTGCCAGCAGTTTACTCGGGCGGAAGCAGTTCTTC	CASSLLGRKQFF
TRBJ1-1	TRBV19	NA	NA	TGTGCCAGTAGTATGAGGAGGAACACTGAAGCTTTCTTT	CASSMRRNTEAFF
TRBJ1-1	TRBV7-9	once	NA	TGTGCCAGCAGCTTAACCGGGGACCTAGAGTTTGCTTTCTTT	CASSLTGDLEFAFF
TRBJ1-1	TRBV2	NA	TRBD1	TGTGCCAGCAGTGATAGTGTCGGACAGGGGGCTTTCTTT	CASSDSVGQGAFF
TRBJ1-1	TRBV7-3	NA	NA	TGTGCCAGCAGCCGGACGGGGAACACTGAAGCTTTCTTT	CASSRTGNTEAFF
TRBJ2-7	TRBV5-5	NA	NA	TGTGCCAGCAGCTTGGGAAGGGCGACCCTCTACGAGCAGTACTTC	CASSLGRATLYEQYF
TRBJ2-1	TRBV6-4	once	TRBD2	TGTGCCAGCAGTGAGCGGGAGAACAATGAGCAGTTCTTC	CASSERENNEQFF
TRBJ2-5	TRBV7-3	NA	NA	TGTGCCAGCAGCTTCGGGGGTAGAGAGACCCAGTACTTC	CASSFGGRETQYF
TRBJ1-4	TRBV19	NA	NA	TGTGCCAGTATGTCGGGCGGTTCAACTAATGAAAAACTGTTTTTT	CASMSGGSTNEKLFF
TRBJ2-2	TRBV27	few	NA	TGTGCCAGCAGTTTATTCCGGGGGTCCGGGGAGCTGTTTTTT	CASSLFRGSGELFF
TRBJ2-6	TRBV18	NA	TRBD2	TGTGCCAGCTCACCATTACTAGCGGGAAGTACTGGGGCCAACGTCCTGACTTTC	CASSPLLAGSTGANVLTF
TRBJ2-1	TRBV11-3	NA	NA	TGTGCCAGCAGTCCTCAAGGTGATGAGCAGTTCTTC	CASSPQGDEQFF
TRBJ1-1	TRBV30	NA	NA	TGTGCCTGGAGGGGGGACGGTCGGGCTGAAGCTTTCTTT	CAWRGDGRAEAFF
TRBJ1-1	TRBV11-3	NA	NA	TGTGCCAGCGGTGGGTCTAACACTGAAGCTTTCTTT	CASGGSNTEAFF
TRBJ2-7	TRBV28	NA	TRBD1	TGTGCCAGCAGCTTGACAGGGGGCGAGCAGTACTTC	CASSLTGGEQYF